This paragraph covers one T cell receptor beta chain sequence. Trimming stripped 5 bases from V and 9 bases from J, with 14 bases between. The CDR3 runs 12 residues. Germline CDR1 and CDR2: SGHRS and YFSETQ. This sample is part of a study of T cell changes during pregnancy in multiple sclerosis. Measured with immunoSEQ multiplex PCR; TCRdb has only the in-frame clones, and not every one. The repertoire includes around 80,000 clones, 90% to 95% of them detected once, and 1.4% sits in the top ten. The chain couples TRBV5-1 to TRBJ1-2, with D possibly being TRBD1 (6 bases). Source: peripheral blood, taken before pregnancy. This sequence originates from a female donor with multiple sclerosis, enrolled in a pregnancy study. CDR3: CASSIGGSRYTF. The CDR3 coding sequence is TGCGCCAGCAGTATAGGGGGTTCTCGCTACACCTTC.